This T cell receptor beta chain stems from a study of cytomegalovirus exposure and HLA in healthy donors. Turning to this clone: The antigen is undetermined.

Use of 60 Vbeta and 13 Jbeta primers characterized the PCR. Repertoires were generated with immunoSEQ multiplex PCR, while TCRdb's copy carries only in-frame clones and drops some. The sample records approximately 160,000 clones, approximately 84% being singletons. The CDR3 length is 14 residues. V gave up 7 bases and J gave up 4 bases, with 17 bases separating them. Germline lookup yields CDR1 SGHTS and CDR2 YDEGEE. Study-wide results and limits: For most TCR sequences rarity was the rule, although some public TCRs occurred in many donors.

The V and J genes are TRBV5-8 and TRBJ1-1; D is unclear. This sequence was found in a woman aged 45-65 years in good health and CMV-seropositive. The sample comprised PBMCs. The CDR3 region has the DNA TGTGCCAGCGCGTGGTGGCCAGGCAGCACTGAAGCTTTCTTT. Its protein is CASAWWPGSTEAFF.